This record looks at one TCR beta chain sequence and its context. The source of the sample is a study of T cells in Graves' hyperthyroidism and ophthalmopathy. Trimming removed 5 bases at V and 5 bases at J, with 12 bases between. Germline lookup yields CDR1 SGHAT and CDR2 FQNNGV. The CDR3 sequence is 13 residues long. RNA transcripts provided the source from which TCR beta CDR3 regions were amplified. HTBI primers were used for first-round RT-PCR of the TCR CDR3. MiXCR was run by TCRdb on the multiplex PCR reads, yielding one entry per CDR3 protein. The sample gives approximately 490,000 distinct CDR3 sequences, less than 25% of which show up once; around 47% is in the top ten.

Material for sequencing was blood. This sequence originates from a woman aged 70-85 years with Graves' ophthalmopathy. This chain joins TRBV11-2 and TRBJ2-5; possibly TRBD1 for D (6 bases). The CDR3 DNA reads TGTGCCAGCAGCACGGGACACTCTGAGACCCAGTACTTC. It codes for CASSTGHSETQYF.